This TCR beta chain derives from a study of cytomegalovirus exposure and HLA in healthy donors. Study-level background: Among 350 to 500 genotyped donors, around 81% fell in the Caucasian-associated ancestry cluster.

The PCR used 60 Vbeta and 13 Jbeta primers. Clones were read by immunoSEQ multiplex PCR, and TCRdb kept only the in-frame ones, dropping some. This table holds more than 150,000 clones, roughly 80% found once. The CDR3 runs to 14 residues. Germline V gene data show CDR1 as MNHNS and CDR2 as SASEGT. Trimming took 8 bases from V and 2 from J; bases not matched to a gene: 5. The source of this sequence is a man aged 45-60 years in good health and CMV-seronegative. The specimen was PBMCs. This chain connects TRBV6-1 to TRBJ1-1; 10 bases agree with TRBD1. CDR3 bases: TGTGCCAGCCTTCGACAGGGGGCAAACACTGAAGCTTTCTTT. Residues: CASLRQGANTEAFF.